This T cell receptor (beta chain) was captured in a study of T-cell memory formation after mild COVID-19. As for the study in general: Most TCR clusters belonged to a single donor. Regarding the study as a whole: Clones contracting day 15 to 85 were balanced CD4/CD8; later expanders leaned CD4+. Cross-reactive memory apparently joined, as some responding clones appeared in pre-infection memory.

Regarding this clonotype: Its matching antigen is unknown.

Using constant-segment primers, 5'RACE produced TCR alpha and TCR beta cDNA libraries carrying sample barcodes and UMIs. TCRdb ran MiXCR on the 5' RACE reads and lists one entry per CDR3 protein. The table lists some 150,000 distinct CDR3 sequences, around 25% of them singletons. The CDR3 runs to 14 residues. Germline loops: CDR1 MNHEY, CDR2 SVGAGI. V lost 4 bases and J lost 4, with 13 bases in between. The rearrangement uses TRBV6-5 and TRBJ1-2; no reliable D call. The source material was PBMCs or a T cell subset sorted from them (not recorded which). The receptor comes from an adult woman who had mild COVID-19 (a few samples of this study predate the infection). Cell type and time point are not known. CDR3 in DNA: TGTGCCAGCAGTTTGGTAGGGAGCTCCTATGGCTACACCTTC. The encoded protein is CASSLVGSSYGYTF.